The sequence of this T cell receptor beta chain was determined in a study of blood T cell repertoires in COVID-19. Overall study: Sources were T cells, B-cell-depleted T cells, or PBMCs; the material itself was cDNA or gDNA.

The CDR3 runs 16 residues. V gave up 3 bases and J gave up 4 bases, with 18 bases separating them. In germline, CDR1 is SGHRS, CDR2 YFSETQ. Original analysis: Amplification from reference gene primers served as the basis for estimated nucleated cell counts. Some clones are missing from TCRdb's copy, which holds only in-frame ones; the method was immunoSEQ multiplex PCR. Clone size and the V and J calls come from that table; the DNA yielded D and trimming. The data hold about 400,000 clones, with approximately 89% observed a single time. This clone was observed a handful of times. The study drew participants aged roughly 18 to 95 years from 20 to 30 US areas.

Sequences were obtained from PBMCs or T cells enriched from blood (not recorded which). V and J are TRBV5-1 and TRBJ2-3; D might be TRBD2 (5 bases). This sequence originates from a woman aged 25 to 39 who had recovered from COVID-19. CDR3: CASSSLLAAGADTQYF. The CDR3 DNA follows: TGCGCCAGCAGCTCACTTCTAGCTGCGGGTGCAGATACGCAGTATTTT.